The TCR beta chain described here comes from a study of blood T cell repertoires in COVID-19. Across the study: Material from acute and convalescent COVID-19 was sourced from the United States, Italy and Spain.

Original methodology: Reference gene primers were amplified, and this amplification served to estimate nucleated cell counts. Method: immunoSEQ multiplex PCR; TCRdb's copy keeps in-frame clones and lacks some. V, J and clone size were drawn from that table, and D and trimming were deduced from the DNA. The sample consists of 70,000 to 95,000 clones, 90% of them appearing once. The V gene's germline CDR1 is MNHEY and CDR2 SVGEGT. V was trimmed by 0 bases and J by 4 bases, leaving 10 bases between them. This CDR3 spans 14 amino acids. The source of this sequence is a human donor with active COVID-19. The donor label of this sample is uncertain. The source material was peripheral blood. The chain links TRBV6-2 or TRBV6-3 to TRBJ2-7; unclear D gene. In DNA, the CDR3 is TGTGCCAGCAGTTACTCGACAACCCTATACGAGCAGTACTTC. Amino acid sequence: CASSYSTTLYEQYF.